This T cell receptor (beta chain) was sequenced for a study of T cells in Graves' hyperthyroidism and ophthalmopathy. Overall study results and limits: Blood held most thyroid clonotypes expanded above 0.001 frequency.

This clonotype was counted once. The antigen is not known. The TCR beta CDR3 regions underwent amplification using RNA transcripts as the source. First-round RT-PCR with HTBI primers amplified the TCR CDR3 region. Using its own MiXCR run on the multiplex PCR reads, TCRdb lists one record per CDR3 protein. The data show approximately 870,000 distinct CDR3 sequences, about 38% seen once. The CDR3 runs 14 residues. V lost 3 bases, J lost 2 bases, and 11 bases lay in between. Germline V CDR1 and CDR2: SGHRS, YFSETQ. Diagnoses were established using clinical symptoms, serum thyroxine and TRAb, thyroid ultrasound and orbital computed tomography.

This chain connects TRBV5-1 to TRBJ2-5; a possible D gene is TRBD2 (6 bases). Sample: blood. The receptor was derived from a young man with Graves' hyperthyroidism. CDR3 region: CASSWGDGQETQYF. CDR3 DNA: TGCGCCAGCAGCTGGGGGGACGGTCAAGAGACCCAGTACTTC.